What follows are 20 T cell receptor beta chains derived from one specimen sequenced in a study of breast tumors, draining lymph nodes, adjacent tissues. Breast cancer patients provided tissue from their axillary draining lymph nodes. MiXCR, run by TCRdb on the multiplex PCR reads, gives a single entry per CDR3 protein. Found here are 170,000 or so distinct CDR3 sequences, about 30% of them singletons; the top ten hold around 4.5%. Source material: axillary lymph node tissue. Receptors were obtained from a female donor with breast cancer. Some clones in this sample may be carry-over from other donors' samples.

The chain employs TRBV11-3 and TRBJ2-1, with D perhaps matching TRBD1 (5 bases). Trimming pared 5 bases from V and 6 bases from J, leaving 17 bases between. Looked up from germline, CDR1 is SGHNT and CDR2 is YENEEA. The CDR3 is made up of 15 amino acids. The CDR3 coding sequence is TGTGCCAGCAGCGCCCAGGGATCCCCTGGCAATGAGCAGTTCTTC. It translates to CASSAQGSPGNEQFF.

This clonotype was counted ten times or more. The chain is built from TRBV20-1 and TRBJ2-5; 12 nucleotides line up with TRBD2. V dropped 5 bases and J dropped 3; count of bases not matched to a gene: 4. This CDR3 is 14 amino acids long. Per germline, CDR1 DFQATT and CDR2 SNEGSKA (reference sequence). CDR3 coding DNA: TGCAGTGCTCGGAGACTAGCGGGAGAAGAGACCCAGTACTTC. Translated, it gives CSARRLAGEETQYF.

This clonotype has only one observation. The chain recombines TRBV11-2 with TRBJ1-6; D gene unclear. The CDR3 runs 14 residues. CDR1 is SGHAT, CDR2 FQNNGV, per germline. Trimming left V 6 bases short and J 9 bases short, with 15 bases between. CDR3 loop: CASRRLAEFSPLHF. CDR3 sequence (DNA): TGTGCCAGCAGGAGACTAGCGGAATTTTCACCCCTCCACTTT.

There are many counts of this clonotype. This sequence joins TRBV6-2 or TRBV6-3 and TRBJ2-3; 10 nucleotides line up with TRBD2. This CDR3 comprises 17 residues. The junction had 12 bases not matched to a gene; V was cut back by 5 bases and J by 4 bases. CDR1 and CDR2 from the germline V gene are MNHEY and SVGEGT. Here the CDR3 DNA reads TGTGCCAGCAGTCGTATCTATCTAGCGGGAGACCCAGATACGCAGTATTTT. This encodes CASSRIYLAGDPDTQYF.

J is TRBJ2-3 and V is TRBV5-4, with D unclear. The V and J ends lost 4 bases and 9 bases respectively, with 18 bases between them. CDR1 and CDR2 (germline): SGHNT, YYREEE (reference sequence). The CDR3 is made up of 14 amino acids. In DNA, the CDR3 is TGTGCCAGCAGCGCAAGCGACCGTGACCTAACGCAGTATTTT. This encodes CASSASDRDLTQYF.

There are many counts of this clonotype. V gene TRBV7-6 combines with J gene TRBJ2-1; D not resolved. The V end was cut by 9 bases, the J end by 5 bases, with 17 bases between. Germline V CDR1 and CDR2: SGHVS, FNYEAQ. The CDR3 length is 14 residues. Here the CDR3 reads CASVLQPSHNEQFF. The CDR3 DNA sequence: TGTGCCAGTGTACTCCAACCAAGCCACAATGAGCAGTTCTTC.

The chain has TRBV9 and TRBJ2-3; either TRBD1 or TRBD2 may fit D (5 bases each). There are 15 residues in the CDR3. The V and J ends lost 3 bases and 14 bases respectively, with 25 bases between them. Looked up from germline, CDR1 is SGDLS and CDR2 is YYNGEE. The CDR3 sequence is CASSAGTSSYNEPYF. For the CDR3, the DNA is TGTGCCAGCAGCGCCGGGACGAGCTCCTACAATGAGCCGTATTTT.

This clonotype has a handful of counts. A read error is possible here, since a much larger clone lies one base away. The chain uses TRBV3-1 and TRBJ2-3; D may be TRBD1 (6 bases). V was clipped by 3 bases and J by 4 bases, with 11 bases between them. This CDR3 is 14 amino acids long. Germline V gives CDR1 LGHDT, CDR2 YNNKEL (reference sequence). CDR3 protein: CASSQQGRADTQYF. The CDR3 nucleotides are TGTGCCAGCAGCCAGCAGGGGCGGGCAGATACGCAGTATTTT.

This clonotype turned up a few times. The chain is built from TRBV12-3 or TRBV12-4 and TRBJ2-2, with D unclear. There are 13 residues in the CDR3. Trimming took 6 bases from V and 7 from J, leaving 12 bases between them. The CDR3 sequence: CASRSGQGGELFF. CDR3 DNA: TGTGCCAGCAGGTCGGGTCAAGGCGGGGAGCTGTTTTTT.

This clonotype was detected many times. The rearrangement joins TRBV19 to TRBJ1-5; no definite D call. CDR1 and CDR2 (germline): LNHDA, SQIVND (reference sequence). With 5 bases removed from V and 3 bases from J, the gap between germline ends came to 8 bases. There are 13 residues in the CDR3. CDR3 in amino acids: CASSQEYNQPQHF. CDR3 nucleotide sequence: TGTGCCAGTAGTCAGGAGTACAATCAGCCCCAGCATTTT.

This clonotype was seen ten or more times. J is TRBJ2-3 and V is TRBV5-4, with D perhaps assigned TRBD1 or TRBD2 (5 bases each). The length of the CDR3 is 16 residues. V was cut by 10 bases and J by 1 base, with 22 bases left in between. Germline lookup yields CDR1 SGHNT and CDR2 YYREEE (reference sequence). The DNA of the CDR3 is TGTGCCTATTTACGGCAGGGTGGGAGACGCACAGATACGCAGTATTTT. As protein: CAYLRQGGRRTDTQYF.

This sequence joins TRBV20-1 and TRBJ1-1; D gene uncertain. V was shortened by 3 bases and J by 2 bases, with 10 bases between the two germline ends. Germline V gene lookup returns CDR1 DFQATT and CDR2 SNEGSKA (reference sequence). This CDR3 has 13 amino acids. The CDR3 nucleotides are TGCAGTGCTAGCAATAGCGGAAACACTGAAGCTTTCTTT. Translated: CSASNSGNTEAFF.

The chain carries TRBV12-3 or TRBV12-4 and TRBJ2-3, with no clear D. This CDR3 contains 12 residues. V lost 10 bases and J 2 bases, leaving 10 bases between the germline ends. The CDR3 region is CAIPLYTDTQYF. The DNA for the CDR3 is TGTGCCATCCCCCTTTACACAGATACGCAGTATTTT.

The CDR3, as DNA: TGTGCCAGCAGCAAAGGGACTAGCCCCGTTGCCGGGGAGCTGTTTTTT. Translating gives CASSKGTSPVAGELFF. This rearrangement joins TRBV4-2 to TRBJ2-2, with 9 bases aligning to TRBD2. The CDR3 length is 16 residues. The J segment lost 6 bases and the V segment lost 5 bases, leaving 10 bases of the junction unmatched. Germline V CDR1 and CDR2: LGHNA, YNFKEQ.

The CDR3 nucleotides are TGTGCCAGCAGCTCGGAGGGACAGGTTCCGTTTACATATGGCTACACCTTC. This codes for CASSSEGQVPFTYGYTF. The gene calls are TRBV13 and TRBJ1-2; TRBD1 agrees at 8 bases. Germline CDR1 is PRHDT and CDR2 is FYEKMQ (reference sequence). Losses at the gene ends were 4 bases for V and 5 bases for J; bases not matched to a gene: 15. There are 17 residues in the CDR3.

Points on this clonotype: A much larger clone sits a single nucleotide away, making a read error possible. The chain is built from TRBV20-1 and TRBJ2-1; TRBD2 aligns across 8 bases. Germline V CDR1 and CDR2: DFQATT, SNEGSKA (reference sequence). The CDR3 consists of 15 residues. J was trimmed by 6 bases and V by 4 bases; bases with no gene match: 11. The CDR3 here is CSAKGVGRGSNEQFF. The CDR3 DNA is TGCAGTGCTAAGGGGGTCGGGAGGGGATCCAATGAGCAGTTCTTC.

Comment on this clonotype: Just one base apart from a much larger clone, this may be a read error. This chain connects TRBV9 to TRBJ2-2; tentatively, D is TRBD1 or TRBD2 (5 bases each). The CDR3 loop spans 15 amino acids. The germline CDR1 and CDR2 sequences are SGDLS and YYNGEE. Written as DNA, the CDR3 is TGTGCCAGCAGCCCGGGACCGCCGAACACCGGGGAGCTGTCTTTT. Translating it yields CASSPGPPNTGELSF.

This clonotype was observed a few times. The chain links TRBV3-1 to TRBJ2-2; D may be TRBD1 (6 bases). Trimming removed 4 bases at V and 3 bases at J, with 18 bases between. The CDR3 spans 17 residues. Germline lookup yields CDR1 LGHDT and CDR2 YNNKEL (reference sequence). CDR3 sequence: CASSRSTGSQYTGELFF. CDR3 nucleotides: TGTGCCAGCAGCCGCTCAACAGGGAGTCAGTACACCGGGGAGCTGTTTTTT.

This clonotype was recorded many times. The chain employs TRBV6-5 and TRBJ2-7, with 9 nucleotides matching TRBD2. V was clipped by 6 bases and J by 0 bases; unmatched bases: 6. CDR1 is MNHEY and CDR2 is SVGAGI in the germline V gene. The CDR3 contains 15 residues. The CDR3 here is CASSSRTSASYEQYF. The CDR3 nucleotides are TGTGCCAGCAGCTCGAGGACTAGCGCCTCCTACGAGCAGTACTTC.

This clonotype was found many times. This chain joins TRBV5-8 and TRBJ1-2; 11 nucleotides align to TRBD1. The CDR3 totals 16 residues. The germline CDR1 and CDR2 sequences are SGHTS and YDEGEE. V trimming: 0 bases; J trimming: 7 bases; junction bases outside the gene matches: 8. The CDR3 reads CASSLVGTGGISGYTF. The CDR3 coding sequence is TGTGCCAGCAGCTTGGTAGGGACAGGGGGTATCTCTGGCTACACCTTC.